This entry lists 18 T cell receptor beta chains sequenced from one sample in a study of T cell responses to AZD1222 COVID-19 vaccine. Produced via immunoSEQ multiplex PCR; TCRdb's table is partial and in-frame only. The table records roughly 150,000 clones, about 91% of them present only once. The source material was peripheral blood, sampled on day 0 of AZD1222 vaccination. Receptors were obtained from an adult in good health.

This sequence joins TRBV7-3 and TRBJ1-1; perhaps TRBD1 as D (6 bases). This CDR3 region has 15 residues. Germline V lookup: CDR1 SGHTA, CDR2 FQGTGA. V lost 5 bases and J 1 base, leaving 14 bases between the germline ends. CDR3 protein: CASSAPGTPNTEAFF. CDR3 DNA: TGTGCCAGCAGCGCACCCGGGACACCGAACACTGAAGCTTTCTTT.

The V gene is TRBV21-1, the J gene TRBJ1-4. TRBV21-1 is a pseudogene locus. The CDR3 has 19 residues. The CDR3 region is CASSKEGAGGLKDGEKLFF. CDR3 coding DNA: TGTGCCAGCAGCAAAGAGGGCGCAGGGGGACTAAAGGATGGTGAAAAACTGTTTTTT.

The V gene is TRBV6-5, the J gene TRBJ1-2; weak D call: TRBD1 (5 bases). The CDR3 sequence is 15 residues long. CDR1 and CDR2 from the germline V gene are MNHEY and SVGAGI. V gave up 5 bases and J gave up 4 bases, with 17 bases separating them. The CDR3 here is CASSPCGGELYGYTF. CDR3 DNA sequence: TGTGCCAGCAGTCCGTGTGGGGGGGAGCTCTATGGCTACACCTTC.

This rearrangement joins TRBV18 to TRBJ1-4; TRBD1 aligns across 8 bases. The CDR3 loop spans 16 amino acids. Germline V gene data show CDR1 as KGHSH and CDR2 as LQKENI. With V trimmed by 1 base and J by 8 bases, 9 bases remained unmatched. The CDR3 bases are TGTGCCAGCTCACCACGGGGCCTATCAGGGGGCGAAAAACTGTTTTTT. It specifies CASSPRGLSGGEKLFF.

The chain couples TRBV18 to TRBJ2-1; 8 bases are a match to TRBD1. The germline V gene encodes CDR1 KGHSH and CDR2 LQKENI. The CDR3 runs 15 residues. V was pared by 3 bases and J by 5 bases, with 6 bases of the junction left unmatched. The CDR3 DNA follows: TGTGCCAGCTCACCTTTGACAGGGGTCAACAATGAGCAGTTCTTC. This translates into CASSPLTGVNNEQFF.

CDR3 residues: CASDSQGNTGELFF. The CDR3 DNA sequence: TGTGCCAGCGACTCTCAAGGGAACACCGGGGAGCTGTTTTTT. This chain connects TRBV2 to TRBJ2-2; D remains unclear. Germline V CDR1 and CDR2: SNHLY, FYNNEI. The germline V and J ends were trimmed by 8 bases and 1 base, with 11 bases remaining between them. The CDR3 totals 14 residues.

This clone was picked up one time. The chain carries TRBV6-5 and TRBJ1-1; D is undetermined. CDR3 length: 13 residues. Germline V gives CDR1 MNHEY, CDR2 SVGAGI. Trimming took 5 bases from V and 0 from J, leaving 7 bases between them. The CDR3 here is CASSPMMNTEAFF. The CDR3 DNA sequence: TGTGCCAGCAGTCCCATGATGAACACTGAAGCTTTCTTT.

The V and J genes are TRBV10-3 and TRBJ1-2, with D possibly being TRBD1 (6 bases). The CDR3 is 13 residues long. Germline CDR1 and CDR2: ENHRY and SYGVKD. Trimming pared 0 bases from V and 8 bases from J, leaving 10 bases between. For the CDR3, the DNA is TGTGCCATCAGTGAGTCTCACAGGGTCGGCTACACCTTC. This sequence encodes CAISESHRVGYTF.

This sequence joins TRBV7-2 and TRBJ2-1; 9 bases align to TRBD2. CDR1 is SGHTA, CDR2 FQGNSA, per germline. V lost 5 bases to trimming and J lost 4 bases; unmatched junction nucleotides: 12. This CDR3 region has 17 residues. This CDR3 reads CASSEGVSGGSYNEQFF. CDR3 nucleotide sequence: TGTGCCAGCAGCGAAGGAGTTAGCGGGGGCTCATACAATGAGCAGTTCTTC.

This clone has a single count. The V call is TRBV9, the J call TRBJ1-4, with 7 bases that match TRBD1. From germline, CDR1 is SGDLS and CDR2 YYNGEE. This CDR3 has 15 residues. Germline trimming cut 3 bases from V and 0 bases from J; bases unmatched to any gene: 2. CDR3 residues: CASSADRATNEKLFF. The CDR3 bases are TGTGCCAGCAGCGCCGACAGGGCAACTAATGAAAAACTGTTTTTT.

V is TRBV6-6 and J is TRBJ1-2; 9 nucleotides agree with TRBD1. The CDR3 length is 12 residues. Looked up from germline, CDR1 is MNHNY and CDR2 is SVGAGI (reference sequence). Unmatched junction bases numbered 3, after V lost 5 bases and J lost 8 bases. The CDR3 DNA is TGTGCCAGCAGTGGGACAGGGTGGGGCTACACCTTC. Protein sequence: CASSGTGWGYTF.

The V call is TRBV5-6, the J call TRBJ1-6, with 9 bases matching TRBD1. The CDR3 runs 15 residues. CDR1 SGHDT and CDR2 YYEEEE come from the germline V gene. V lost 7 bases, J lost 7 bases, and 9 bases stayed unmatched. The CDR3 DNA follows: TGTGCCAGCCGGGGACAGGGCCTTAAAAATTCACCCCTCCACTTT. Residues: CASRGQGLKNSPLHF.

V usage is TRBV27 and J usage is TRBJ2-1; D is ambiguous. The CDR3 sequence is 17 residues long. V was clipped by 5 bases and J by 5 bases, with 22 bases between them. Germline CDR1 is MNHEY and CDR2 is SMNVEV (reference sequence). CDR3 sequence: CASSPTPSPSPDNEQFF. In DNA form, the CDR3 reads TGTGCCAGCAGTCCGACACCAAGCCCCTCTCCTGACAATGAGCAGTTCTTC.

The chain couples TRBV3-1 (or the pseudogene TRBV3-2) to TRBJ2-1; TRBD2 matches at 7 bases. V gave up 1 base and J gave up 3 bases; unmatched junction bases: 3. CDR1 LGHDT and CDR2 YNNKEL come from the germline V gene (reference sequence). The CDR3 extends over 15 amino acids. The CDR3 DNA reads TGTGCCAGCAGCCAAGCTAGCGGATACTACAATGAGCAGTTCTTC. Its protein product is CASSQASGYYNEQFF.

The chain has TRBV5-1 and TRBJ1-1, with D perhaps TRBD1 (6 bases). V was pared by 4 bases and J by 3 bases, with 22 bases between. The V gene's germline CDR1 is SGHRS and CDR2 YFSETQ. This CDR3 has 17 amino acids. CDR3: CASSRAPQGMADTEAFF. CDR3 bases: TGCGCCAGCAGCCGGGCTCCCCAGGGGATGGCGGACACTGAAGCTTTCTTT.

The chain carries TRBV18 and TRBJ2-7; possibly TRBD2 for D (5 bases). The length of the CDR3 is 18 residues. The V gene's germline CDR1 is KGHSH and CDR2 LQKENI. The ends were cut back, 0 bases at V and 7 bases at J, with 25 bases in the middle. As DNA, the CDR3 is TGTGCCAGCTCACCACCGGTTGTAGCCGGACTTACCTTAGGGGAGCAGTACTTC. Residues: CASSPPVVAGLTLGEQYF.

DNA for the CDR3: TGTGCCAGCAGCGTAGCTCAAACGGGAGGGCCAGCCGAGCAGTACTTC. This codes for CASSVAQTGGPAEQYF. V and J are TRBV9 and TRBJ2-7; the match to TRBD2 covers 8 bases. J gave up 6 bases and V 0 bases, and 11 bases lay outside the gene matches. The CDR3 contains 16 residues. Germline V CDR1 and CDR2: SGDLS, YYNGEE.

V is TRBV4-1 and J is TRBJ2-5; D unresolved. Trimming stripped 3 bases from V and 2 bases from J, with 4 bases between. Per the germline V gene, CDR1 is MGHRA and CDR2 is YSYEKL. This CDR3 contains 12 residues. The CDR3 spells CASSQDQETQYF. The CDR3 DNA reads TGCGCCAGCAGCCAGGATCAAGAGACCCAGTACTTC.